One and the same sample provided the 16 T cell receptor beta chains below, sequenced in a study of blood T cell repertoires in COVID-19. Clones were read by immunoSEQ multiplex PCR, and TCRdb kept only the in-frame ones, dropping some. Of roughly 280,000 clones listed, about nine tenths are singletons. Sequenced sample: peripheral blood. All receptors come from a woman aged 50 to 60 who had recovered from COVID-19.

This chain links TRBV2 with TRBJ2-2; 8 positions agree with TRBD1. V lost 7 bases to trimming and J lost 5 bases; unmatched junction nucleotides: 6. The germline gives CDR1 SNHLY, CDR2 FYNNEI. The CDR3 consists of 14 residues. For the CDR3, the DNA is TGTGCCAGCAAGGAACAGGGGGAAACCGGGGAGCTGTTTTTT. This gives the protein CASKEQGETGELFF.

This rearrangement joins TRBV27 to TRBJ1-1, with D maybe TRBD1 (6 bases). V shed 4 bases and J shed 6 bases, with 21 bases lying between them. Germline values: CDR1 MNHEY, CDR2 SMNVEV (reference sequence). The CDR3 consists of 16 residues. The CDR3 reads CASSSPATGIGAEAFF. CDR3 sequence (DNA): TGTGCCAGCAGTTCCCCCGCAACAGGGATCGGAGCTGAAGCTTTCTTT.

This clone has just a few counts. This chain uses TRBV29-1 with TRBJ1-4, with D possibly matching TRBD1 (5 bases). The ends were cut back, 4 bases at V and 4 bases at J, with 10 bases in the middle. This CDR3 comprises 13 residues. The germline V gene encodes CDR1 SQVTM and CDR2 ANQGSEA. CDR3 sequence: CSVARQFNEKLFF. CDR3 nucleotide sequence: TGCAGCGTTGCTAGACAGTTTAATGAAAAACTGTTTTTT.

The J gene is TRBJ2-7, the V gene TRBV9; 13 bases agree with TRBD2. V trimming: 3 bases; J trimming: 5 bases; junction bases outside the gene matches: 8. The CDR3 extends over 16 amino acids. Germline CDR1 is SGDLS and CDR2 is YYNGEE. CDR3 coding DNA: TGTGCCAGCAGCGCAAGACTAGCGGGGGGTAGGGACGAGCAGTACTTC. Its translation: CASSARLAGGRDEQYF.

The chain combines TRBV25-1 with TRBJ1-1, with 7 nucleotides matching TRBD1. The V and J ends lost 3 bases and 0 bases, in that order; junction bases with no gene match: 7. From germline, CDR1 is MGHDK and CDR2 SYGVNS. The CDR3 has 16 amino acids. The CDR3 nucleotides read TGTGCCAGCAGTGACCAACAGGGGCCCTTGAACACTGAAGCTTTCTTT. It specifies CASSDQQGPLNTEAFF.

The genes are TRBV6-2 or TRBV6-3 and TRBJ2-1; TRBD2 might be the D (6 bases). Trimming stripped 5 bases from V and 6 bases from J, with 11 bases between. The CDR3 length is 13 residues. Germline-derived CDR1 and CDR2 are MNHEY and SVGEGT. CDR3 nucleotide sequence: TGTGCCAGCAGTCCAGGGACTTCCAATGAGCAGTTCTTC. Translated, it gives CASSPGTSNEQFF.

The rearrangement uses TRBV2 and TRBJ2-1; 8 positions match TRBD1. Germline CDR1 and CDR2: SNHLY and FYNNEI. With V trimmed by 6 bases and J by 2 bases, 3 bases remained unmatched. The CDR3 covers 14 residues. CDR3 protein: CASRRQGTYNEQFF. In DNA form, the CDR3 reads TGTGCCAGCAGGAGACAGGGGACCTACAATGAGCAGTTCTTC.

The chain links TRBV6-2 or TRBV6-3 to TRBJ1-1, with unresolved D. CDR3 length: 14 residues. Trimming removed 5 bases from V and 1 base from J, with 11 bases in between. Germline lookup yields CDR1 MNHEY and CDR2 SVGEGT. The CDR3 spells CASSRTVKNTEAFF. In DNA, the CDR3 is TGTGCCAGCAGTAGAACAGTGAAGAACACTGAAGCTTTCTTT.

The gene calls are TRBV5-6 and TRBJ1-1; D unclear. Germline V gene lookup returns CDR1 SGHDT and CDR2 YYEEEE. Trimming cost V 4 bases and J 10 bases, with 20 bases left between them. The CDR3 is 14 residues long. The CDR3 bases are TGTGCCAGCAGCACTAGGACCCAAGGCATCTCAGCTTTCTTT. Translating it yields CASSTRTQGISAFF. Based on the CDR3 plus reference TRBV5-6 and TRBJ1-1, the full variable domain is DAGVTQSPTHLIKTRGQQVTLRCSPKSGHDTVSWYQQALGQGPQFIFQYYEEEERQRGNFPDRFSGHQFPNYSSELNVNALLLGDSALYLCASSTRTQGISAFFGQGTRLTVV.

This rearrangement joins TRBV3-1 (or the pseudogene TRBV3-2) to TRBJ2-4; D gene ambiguous. From germline, CDR1 is LGHDT and CDR2 YNNKEL (reference sequence). The CDR3 is 14 residues long. The V end lost 2 bases, the J end lost 8 bases, and 13 bases lay between the germline ends. The CDR3 nucleotides are TGTGCCAGCAGCCAATTCCCAACGGTTGACATTCAGTACTTC. The encoded protein is CASSQFPTVDIQYF.

The CDR3 spells CAWSVWGDRADQPQHF. The CDR3 nucleotides are TGTGCCTGGAGTGTATGGGGTGACAGGGCGGATCAGCCCCAGCATTTT. The V gene is TRBV30, the J gene TRBJ1-5; the match to TRBD1 covers 7 bases. Trimming cost V 0 bases and J 5 bases; bases outside gene matches: 10. The CDR3 totals 16 residues. The V gene's germline CDR1 is GTSNPN and CDR2 SVGIG (reference sequence). Full variable domain (rest looked up from reference TRBV30 and TRBJ1-5): SQTIHQWPATLVQPVGSPLSLECTVEGTSNPNLYWYRQAAGRGLQLLFYSVGIGQISSEVPQNLSASRPQDRQFILSSKKLLLSDSGFYLCAWSVWGDRADQPQHFGDGTRLSIL.

The CDR3 reads CASSREMDPLHF. CDR3 in DNA: TGTGCCAGCTCTCGGGAGATGGACCCCCTCCACTTT. The rearrangement joins TRBV18 to TRBJ1-6; D ambiguous. This CDR3 spans 12 amino acids. CDR1 and CDR2 (germline): KGHSH, LQKENI. The V gene lost 6 bases and the J gene lost 13 bases, with 13 bases spanning the gap.

CDR3 protein: CASSSGAGTLYEQYF. As DNA, the CDR3 is TGTGCCAGCAGTTCCGGAGCAGGGACACTCTACGAGCAGTACTTC. V is TRBV6-5 and J is TRBJ2-7; tentative D call: TRBD1 (6 bases). CDR3 size: 15 residues. Germline CDR1 reads MNHEY; CDR2 reads SVGAGI. V gave up 4 bases and J gave up 3 bases, with 16 bases separating them.

J is TRBJ2-5 and V is TRBV6-2 or TRBV6-3, with TRBD1 as a possible D gene (6 bases). This CDR3 has 16 amino acids. In germline, CDR1 is MNHEY, CDR2 SVGEGT. Trimming took off 1 base at V and 2 bases at J, with 14 bases between the two ends. The CDR3 loop reads CASSYFTGLGQETQYF. As DNA, the CDR3 is TGTGCCAGCAGTTACTTTACAGGGTTGGGGCAAGAGACCCAGTACTTC.

The chain is built from TRBV5-6 and TRBJ2-7; 9 bases agree with TRBD1. Germline-derived CDR1 and CDR2 are SGHDT and YYEEEE. V lost 3 bases to trimming and J lost 7 bases; unmatched junction nucleotides: 8. This CDR3 spans 14 amino acids. CDR3 DNA sequence: TGTGCCAGCAGCTCCGGGACAGGGTTCGGGGAGCAGTACTTC. It yields the protein CASSSGTGFGEQYF.

The rearrangement links TRBV7-3 to TRBJ2-3, with 11 bases identical to TRBD2. CDR3 length equals 15 residues. Trimming cost V 5 bases and J 0 bases; bases outside gene matches: 1. In germline, CDR1 is SGHTA, CDR2 FQGTGA. CDR3 residues: CASSVAGGSTDTQYF. Written as DNA, the CDR3 is TGTGCCAGCAGCGTAGCGGGAGGGAGCACAGATACGCAGTATTTT.